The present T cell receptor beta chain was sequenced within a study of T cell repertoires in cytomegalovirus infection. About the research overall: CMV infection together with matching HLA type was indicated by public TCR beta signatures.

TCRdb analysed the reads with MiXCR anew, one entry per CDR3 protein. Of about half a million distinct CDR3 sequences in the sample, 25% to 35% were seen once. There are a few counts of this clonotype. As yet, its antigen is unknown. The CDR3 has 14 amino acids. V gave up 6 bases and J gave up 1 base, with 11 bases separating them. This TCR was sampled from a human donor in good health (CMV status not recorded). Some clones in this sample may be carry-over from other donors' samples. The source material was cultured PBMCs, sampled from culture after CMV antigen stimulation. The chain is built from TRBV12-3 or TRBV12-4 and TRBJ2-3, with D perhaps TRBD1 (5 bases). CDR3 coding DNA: TGTGCCAGCAGCTATCCAGGGCGCACAGATACGCAGTATTTT. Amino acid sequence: CASSYPGRTDTQYF.